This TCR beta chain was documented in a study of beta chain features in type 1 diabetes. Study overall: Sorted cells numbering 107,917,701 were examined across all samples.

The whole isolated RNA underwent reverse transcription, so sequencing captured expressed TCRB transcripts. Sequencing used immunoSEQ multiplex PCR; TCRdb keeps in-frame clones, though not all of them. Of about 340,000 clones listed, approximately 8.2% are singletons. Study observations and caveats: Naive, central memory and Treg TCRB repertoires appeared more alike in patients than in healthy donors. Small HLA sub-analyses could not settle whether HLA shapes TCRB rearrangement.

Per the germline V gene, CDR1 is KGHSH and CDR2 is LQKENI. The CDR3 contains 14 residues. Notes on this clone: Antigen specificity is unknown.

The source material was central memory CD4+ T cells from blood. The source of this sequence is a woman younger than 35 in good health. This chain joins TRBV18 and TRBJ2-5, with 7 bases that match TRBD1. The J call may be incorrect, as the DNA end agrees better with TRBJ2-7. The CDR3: CASSPRDSSYEQYF. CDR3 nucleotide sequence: TGTGCCAGCTCGCCCCGGGACAGTTCCTACGAGCAGTACTTC.